This TCR beta chain is from a study of blood T cell repertoires in COVID-19. Study-wide background: There were acute and convalescent COVID-19 samples, and they came from the United States, Italy and Spain. Sample material is recorded as cDNA or gDNA derived from T cells, B-cell-depleted T cells, or PBMCs.

Original handling: Amplification of reference gene primers was used by the study to estimate nucleated cell counts. Assay used: immunoSEQ multiplex PCR; TCRdb lists only in-frame clones, some missing. V and J calls and clone size are given by that table; D and trimming were obtained from the DNA. The table includes roughly 290,000 clones, 75% to 90% detected once. CDR1 and CDR2 from the germline V gene are SQVTM and ANQGSEA. Trimming removed 6 bases from V and 5 bases from J; junction bases left unmatched: 5. The CDR3 consists of 13 residues. Participants were aged about 18 to 90 years, lived in around 22 US areas, and enrolled virtually.

This chain uses TRBV29-1 with TRBJ1-5; 9 positions agree with TRBD1. This receptor was identified in a woman in her forties who had recovered from COVID-19. Sequenced material: PBMCs or T cells enriched from blood (not recorded which). The CDR3 coding sequence is TGCAGCGTGCGACAGGGGGAGTATCAGCCCCAGCATTTT. It is translated as CSVRQGEYQPQHF.